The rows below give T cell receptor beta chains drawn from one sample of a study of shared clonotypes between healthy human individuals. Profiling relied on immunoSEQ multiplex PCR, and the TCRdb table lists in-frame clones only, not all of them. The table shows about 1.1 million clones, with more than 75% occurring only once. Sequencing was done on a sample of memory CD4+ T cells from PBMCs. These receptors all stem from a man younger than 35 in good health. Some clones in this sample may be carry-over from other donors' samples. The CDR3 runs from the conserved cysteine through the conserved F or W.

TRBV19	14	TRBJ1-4	CASRTEPTNEKLFF
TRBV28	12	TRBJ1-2	CASRGVNYGYTF
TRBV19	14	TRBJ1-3	CASSIRGSGNTIYF
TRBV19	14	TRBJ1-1	CATSWGQKNTEAFF
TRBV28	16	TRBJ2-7	CASSLSRLQISYEQYF
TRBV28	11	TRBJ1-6	CASLDRGTLHF
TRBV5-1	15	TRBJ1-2	CASSLDGGSPYGYTF
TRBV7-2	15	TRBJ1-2	CASSLDETAHYGYTF
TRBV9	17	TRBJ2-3	CASSVNTGGRATDTQYF
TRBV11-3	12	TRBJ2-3	CASSVEGDTQYF
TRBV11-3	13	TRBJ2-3	CASSLDQSSTQYF
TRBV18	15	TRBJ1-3	CASSPTEMAGNTIYF
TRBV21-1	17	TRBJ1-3	CARPGTGASSSGNTIYF
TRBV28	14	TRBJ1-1	CASSFMDSRVSAFF
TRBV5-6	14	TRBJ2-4	CASSMVIAKNIQYF